A selection of T cell receptor beta chains follows, all from one sample in a study of blood T cell repertoires in COVID-19. Measured with immunoSEQ multiplex PCR; TCRdb has only the in-frame clones, and not every one. Of 110,000 to 150,000 clones in the sample, roughly 80% were seen once. Sequencing was carried out using PBMCs or T cells enriched from blood (not recorded which). Receptor source: a woman aged 50 to 60 who had recovered from COVID-19. The CDR3 runs from the conserved cysteine through the conserved F or W. The D gene is left open where the match is weak. Clone size is shown for a subset of rows, as once, few, many or a class of expanded clone.

length	D	size	V	J	DNA	CDR3
11	NA	NA	TRBV29-1	TRBJ1-2	TGCAGCGACCAAGCGGGAATTGGCTACACCTTC	CSDQAGIGYTF
15	TRBD1	NA	TRBV11-2	TRBJ2-1	TGTGCCAGCAGCGCGACAGGGGACTCCTACAATGAGCAGTTCTTC	CASSATGDSYNEQFF
14	NA	NA	TRBV6-6	TRBJ1-3	TGTGCCAGCAGTTTAGGGGGAGCTGGAAACACCATATATTTT	CASSLGGAGNTIYF
17	TRBD1	NA	TRBV18	TRBJ2-3	TGTGCCAGCTCACCACCGAGACAGGGGTGGGGCACAGATACGCAGTATTTT	CASSPPRQGWGTDTQYF
15	NA	NA	TRBV11-1	TRBJ2-4	TGTGCCAGCAGCAAACGGGCAGGGGTCGAAAACATTCAGTACTTC	CASSKRAGVENIQYF
18	TRBD1	NA	TRBV2	TRBJ1-2	TGTGCCAGCAGTGATCCGTATACTAGGGACAGGAGGAACTATGGCTACACCTTC	CASSDPYTRDRRNYGYTF
16	TRBD1	NA	TRBV19	TRBJ1-5	TGTGCCAGTAGCGCATTAACAGGGGGCCGAGGGGGACCCCAGCATTTT	CASSALTGGRGGPQHF
12	TRBD2	NA	TRBV6-5	TRBJ2-7	TGTGCCAGCAGTTACTCCGGGGGGGAGCAGTACTTC	CASSYSGGEQYF
15	NA	NA	TRBV28	TRBJ1-2	TGTGCCAGCAGTTTACCCACGGGGGACTATAGTGGCTACACCTTC	CASSLPTGDYSGYTF
12	NA	NA	TRBV28	TRBJ1-2	TGTGCCAGCAGTTGGGGCGACTATGGCTACACCTTC	CASSWGDYGYTF
11	NA	few	TRBV12-3/TRBV12-4	TRBJ1-2	TGTGCCAGCAGTTCCAGGGCCGGCTACACCTTC	CASSSRAGYTF
13	NA	NA	TRBV16	TRBJ1-3	TGTGCCAGCAGCCAGGGGCTGGGAAACACCATATATTTT	CASSQGLGNTIYF
15	TRBD2	NA	TRBV5-6	TRBJ2-5	TGTGCCAGCAGCTTTGCAGCGGGGAGAGGGGAGACCCAGTACTTC	CASSFAAGRGETQYF
13	NA	NA	TRBV30	TRBJ2-3	TGTGCCCGCTCGGACAGATCCACAGATACGCAGTATTTT	CARSDRSTDTQYF
14	NA	NA	TRBV19	TRBJ1-1	TGTGCCAGTAGTATTCCGGGTATGAACACTGAAGCTTTCTTT	CASSIPGMNTEAFF
19	TRBD1	NA	TRBV2	TRBJ1-5	TGTGCCAGCAGCGCCGGGACAGGGTTTTACCGGCTTAGCAATCAGCCCCAGCATTTT	CASSAGTGFYRLSNQPQHF
14	NA	NA	TRBV3-1/TRBV3-2	TRBJ1-2	TGTGCCAGCAGCCAAGAAATCAGGGGCTATGGCTACACCTTC	CASSQEIRGYGYTF
15	TRBD1	NA	TRBV11-2	TRBJ1-1	TGTGCCAGCAGCTTAGTAGGACAGGGGAACACTGAAGCTTTCTTT	CASSLVGQGNTEAFF